The clone carrying this T cell receptor (beta chain) was counted only a few times. Its specificity is unknown. This sample is drawn from a study of regulatory T cells in long-lasting Graves disease. About the study: The definition of persistent Graves' disease was over 5 years of antithyroid drugs with positive TSH receptor antibodies.

Both iRepertoire HTBI primers and Arm-PCR of CDR3 regions were used to build the TCR beta libraries. TCRdb recomputed calls from the multiplex PCR reads with MiXCR, one row per CDR3 protein. This sample has about 430,000 distinct CDR3 sequences, with roughly a fifth found just once. Trimming pared 6 bases from V and 2 bases from J, leaving 19 bases between. CDR1 and CDR2 (germline): LGHNA, YNFKEQ. The CDR3 extends over 17 amino acids. Indicated time point: persistent/refractory GD, antithyroid drugs over 5 years with positive TRAb. From PBMCs, RNA was extracted and then used to make the TCR library. Patients came from an endocrinology department in Xi'an, China. Findings and caveats of the study: Relative to newly diagnosed Graves' patients, persistent ones had lower TCR diversity. TRBV28, TRBJ1-2 and TRBJ2-5 were favored in persistent disease.

The sequencing here drew on peripheral blood mononuclear cells (PBMCs), taken when the disease was refractory, from a patient treated with antithyroid drugs. J is TRBJ2-2 and V is TRBV4-2; unclear D gene. This clonotype was obtained from a female donor with Graves disease. The DNA for the CDR3 is TGTGCCAGCAGAAGGTCCTTGATCGGGCTAAACACCGGGGAGCTGTTTTTT. This gives the protein CASRRSLIGLNTGELFF.